These T cell receptor beta chains were read from a single sample in a study of cytomegalovirus exposure and HLA in healthy donors. Using immunoSEQ multiplex PCR, the repertoire was profiled, and TCRdb retains in-frame clones only, with some absent. Among 150,000 to 200,000 clones listed, roughly 84% were seen once. The sequencing sample was made of PBMCs. The source is a woman aged 25 to 39 in good health and CMV-seropositive. Each CDR3 is given with its conserved first and last residue. D genes are given only for firm matches. Expanded clones are given a class, and other clones once, few, many or no size at all.

- TRBJ1-1 TRBD1 TRBV6-5 CASSSGQVMNTEAFF TGTGCCAGCAGTTCCGGACAGGTGATGAACACTGAAGCTTTCTTT
- TRBJ2-2 - TRBV5-1 CASSFGHTDTGELFF TGCGCCAGCAGCTTCGGACATACTGACACCGGGGAGCTGTTTTTT
- TRBJ2-3 TRBD2 TRBV10-3 CAIKGSGGNTDTQYF TGTGCCATCAAGGGTAGCGGGGGAAACACAGATACGCAGTATTTT
once TRBJ2-1 TRBD2 TRBV28 CASSPLAGGLNEQFF TGTGCCAGCAGTCCACTAGCGGGAGGCCTCAATGAGCAGTTCTTC
- TRBJ1-2 - TRBV14 CASSQDLVSNYGYTF TGTGCCAGCAGCCAAGATCTCGTCAGTAACTATGGCTACACCTTC
- TRBJ1-1 - TRBV5-6 CASSSTRQEAFF TGTGCCAGCAGCTCCACAAGACAGGAAGCTTTCTTT
- TRBJ1-1 TRBD1 TRBV7-8 CASSYGQGGNTEAFF TGTGCCAGCAGCTACGGACAGGGAGGGAACACTGAAGCTTTCTTT
- TRBJ2-1 TRBD2 TRBV18 CASSPRVKSGLAVDNEQFF TGTGCCAGCTCACCACGCGTGAAGAGCGGGCTAGCGGTTGACAATGAGCAGTTCTTC
- TRBJ2-5 TRBD1 TRBV5-1 CASTTGGFETQYF TGCGCCAGCACGACAGGGGGCTTTGAGACCCAGTACTTC
- TRBJ2-1 TRBD1 TRBV29-1 CSVPQGANYEQFF TGCAGCGTCCCGCAGGGGGCCAATTATGAGCAGTTCTTC
once TRBJ2-5 - TRBV2 CASSPSDGGETQYF TGTGCCAGCAGTCCTTCCGACGGCGGGGAGACCCAGTACTTC
- TRBJ2-7 TRBD2 TRBV7-6 CASSLNLAEGSYEQYF TGTGCCAGCAGCTTAAATCTAGCGGAGGGCTCCTACGAGCAGTACTTC
few TRBJ1-1 - TRBV13 CASRASNTEAFF TGTGCCAGCAGGGCCTCGAACACTGAAGCTTTCTTT
- TRBJ1-3 TRBD1 TRBV2 CASYRDRGNTIYF TGTGCCAGCTATAGGGACAGAGGAAACACCATATATTTT
- TRBJ1-2 TRBD1 TRBV5-4 CASTLPDRAYGYTF TGTGCCAGCACCCTTCCAGACAGGGCGTATGGCTACACCTTC
- TRBJ2-3 - TRBV5-1 CASSPGDLDTQYF TGCGCCAGCAGCCCGGGGGACCTAGATACGCAGTATTTT
- TRBJ2-1 TRBD2 TRBV27 CASSPGLAGVKALGNEQFF TGTGCCAGCAGTCCGGGACTAGCGGGAGTGAAGGCCCTAGGGAATGAGCAGTTCTTC
- TRBJ2-7 TRBD2 TRBV9 CASSPNPGLAGGPGSYEQYF TGTGCCAGCAGCCCAAACCCGGGACTAGCGGGAGGCCCGGGGTCCTACGAGCAGTACTTC
few TRBJ1-2 - TRBV15 CATSRDGTWSYTF TGTGCCACCAGCAGAGATGGGACATGGAGCTACACCTTC
- TRBJ1-2 - TRBV7-9 CASTTRDTRRSCTF TGTGCCAGCACCACCCGGGACACCCGCCGGTCTTGCACCTTC
- TRBJ2-7 TRBD2 TRBV30 CAWRLAGTSEQYF TGTGCCTGGAGACTAGCGGGAACATCCGAGCAGTACTTC
few TRBJ2-7 - TRBV7-2 CASSSTYEQYF TGTGCCAGCAGCTCGACTTACGAGCAGTACTTC